The clone carrying this T cell receptor (beta chain) was observed at least ten times. This sample stems from a study of regulatory T cells in long-lasting Graves disease. Time point of the sample: newly diagnosed GD, antithyroid drugs for less than 3 months. PBMC RNA was the source of the TCR library. It was American Thyroid Association guidelines that determined Graves' disease diagnosis. Building of the TCR beta libraries involved iRepertoire HTBI primers and Arm-PCR of CDR3 regions. In TCRdb, the multiplex PCR reads were re-called with MiXCR into one record per CDR3 protein. The table includes over 450,000 distinct CDR3 sequences, about 11% detected once. V dropped 3 bases and J dropped 7; count of bases not matched to a gene: 6. CDR1 is SGHAT, CDR2 FQNNGV, per germline. This CDR3 has 14 amino acids. A further study also used this sample, focusing on T cells in Graves' hyperthyroidism and ophthalmopathy. That work contributes: Ophthalmopathy was distinguished from stable hyperthyroidism by 13 V-J signatures.

The chain employs TRBV11-2 and TRBJ2-1, with TRBD1 identical over 7 bases. The TCR originated in a woman aged 30 to 39 with Graves disease. Source: peripheral blood mononuclear cells (PBMCs), taken at new diagnosis, from a patient treated with antithyroid drugs. CDR3 coding DNA: TGTGCCAGCAGCTTCGGACAGGCTTTGAATGAGCAGTTCTTC. Encoded protein: CASSFGQALNEQFF.